This T cell receptor beta chain was obtained from a study of T cell clonality in common variable immunodeficiency. Study conclusions and caveats: Compared with healthy controls, CVID subjects showed increased TCRbeta clonality, mostly in about a third. Common variable immunodeficiency TCR beta sequences reportedly had fewer deletions and N-nucleotide insertions. Fewer TCRbeta clones were shared among CVID subjects than controls. Patient heterogeneity in the CVID cohort limited correlations between repertoire features and clinical complications.

Generated by immunoSEQ multiplex PCR, the TCRdb table keeps only in-frame clones and is missing some. The data show about 26,000 clones, with none appearing a single time. The CDR3 loop spans 13 amino acids. The germline CDR1 and CDR2 sequences are SQVTM and ANQGSEA. The V and J ends lost 5 bases and 6 bases, in that order; junction bases with no gene match: 6. The CVID group had roughly 15 females and some 31 males, mean age around 40. Details on this clone: Its antigen is not identified. With the read ending 3 residues before the CDR3 end, the germline J gene is used to fill in that end.

The rearrangement uses TRBV29-1 and TRBJ1-2; 10 nucleotides agree with TRBD1. The sequenced sample consisted of peripheral blood mononuclear cells. The receptor's source is a human donor with common variable immunodeficiency. This CDR3 is CSVRTGGYDGYTF. The part of the CDR3 DNA that was read is TGCAGCGTTCGGACAGGGGGATATGATGGC.